The present T cell receptor beta chain was sequenced within a study of human T cells and chemical hapten exposure (dated by TCRdb to about 2021). For the study in its entirety: For sensitization, 2% DPC in acetone was applied to a 2 cm by 2 cm area of upper inner arm skin. Libraries were pooled for sequencing, and variation in per-sample TCR yields was attributed mainly to small differences in library volumes within the pool. Patch testing on the upper back used Finn chambers containing 0.01% DPC, with scoring done after 6 days according to International Contact Dermatitis Research Group standards. Blood for TCR sequencing was provided by twenty-nine alopecia patients at one to four time points (pre-sensitization, 2, 6 and 24 weeks). This study followed changes in the peripheral blood TCR repertoire in vivo during primary and secondary sensitization of alopecia patients to the hapten diphenylcyclopropenone (DPC). The mostly female patient cohort included alopecia areata with under or over 50% scalp involvement, alopecia totalis and alopecia universalis. Weekly therapeutic DPC doses were additionally applied to the scalp of patients throughout the roughly 26-week study period. Patient blood was sampled pre-sensitization (week 0) and at 2, 6 and about 24 weeks after DPC sensitization.

There are 13 amino acids in the CDR3, from cysteine to phenylalanine inclusive. Kept here is only the CDR3 DNA, which spans 39 bases and is read in frame from base 1. V gives up 3 bases and J gives up 1 base, and the segment between their germline ends measures 6 bases. This specimen's time point label, interpreted: patch test 1, 2 weeks after DPC sensitization. According to the study, the label for this sample's treatment or condition signals: therapeutic diphenylcyclopropenone sensitization with weekly scalp DPC. Blood at each patch-test visit was drawn before the patch test was applied. Patients were eligible if aged 18 to 70, diagnosed with alopecia and judged suitable for DPC therapy, and pregnant patients were excluded. Unfractionated whole blood was collected in Tempus Blood RNA tubes, and total RNA was extracted from that blood. The study at large found these results: After repeated subsampling, the strength of the expansion versus patch-test correlation and the threshold at which it became significant changed. The number of TCRs above 1 in 1000 frequency did not change with DPC sensitization; there was no evidence of global repertoire structure alterations. Significantly more large CDR3 similarity clusters were formed by expanded TCRs than by pre-sensitization or healthy control sets, consistent with antigen-driven responses. Patch test score was positively correlated with the number of PT1 expanded TCRs, with significance at thresholds 8, 16 and 32 but not at 4. All patients had alopecia, a presumed autoimmune disease, so their immune response might differ from that of healthy individuals.

Libraries were constructed by RACE. The sequencer was a NextSeq 500. During library preparation, unique molecular identifiers were attached to individual cDNA molecules so that TCRs could be counted quantitatively and reproducibly. Both TCR alpha and TCR beta chains were sequenced from each blood RNA sample. The paper's processing steps were these. The median number of TCRs per sample was around 96,000, ranging from roughly 23,224 to 700,000. V, J and CDR3 annotation of the TCR reads was performed with the Decombinator software suite. To make PS versus PT1 abundance plots, every sample was subsampled to the same number of TCRs (28,000). TCRs were defined as expanded if absent before sensitization and observed at least eight times at the 2-week time point. TCRdb trimmed public reads at Q25 via fastp, called clones via MiXCR and kept in-frame beta chains. All rows with the same CDR3 protein become a single entry with the most common DNA and genes. These V and J calls are TCRdb output, not the study's own analysis. The sample profile shows 150,000 to 200,000 distinct CDR3 sequences; around 20% of them were found once. The ten largest make up under 8.5% of the sample.

This clonotype was observed a handful of times. No cognate antigen has been identified for it. Base qualities are not at hand, and no much larger clone is one base apart. Rearrangement joined TRBV12-3 or TRBV12-4 to TRBJ1-1; the D gene is unclear. The sequences come from whole blood, collected in connection with sensitization to the hapten diphenylcyclopropenone (DPC). The TCR sequence derives from a woman aged 50 to 60 with alopecia areata. Some clones in this sample may be carry-over from other donors' samples. The nucleotide sequence reads as follows: TGTGCCAGCAGTTTCTTGGAGAACACTGAAGCTTTCTTT. Its protein is CASSFLENTEAFF.